These 18 T cell receptor beta chains were sequenced from one sample in a study of blood T cell repertoires in COVID-19. Here immunoSEQ multiplex PCR was the method, and the copy in TCRdb shows in-frame clones only, minus some. This sample has around 260,000 clones, with about nine tenths found just once. Material for sequencing was peripheral blood. The source of these receptors is a woman in her thirties with active or convalescent COVID-19.

This clone was counted a single time. This sequence joins TRBV6-4 and TRBJ2-1; 10 bases align to TRBD1. The germline V gene has CDR1 MRHNA and CDR2 SNTAGT. The CDR3 has 17 amino acids. Trimming at V came to 9 bases and at J to 0 bases, leaving 11 bases not matched to a gene. The CDR3 DNA sequence: TGTGCCAGAACCTCAAGGACAGGGGGGAGCTCCTACAATGAGCAGTTCTTC. Protein sequence: CARTSRTGGSSYNEQFF.

The chain couples TRBV7-8 to TRBJ2-3, with D possibly TRBD2 on 6 matching bases. Per germline, CDR1 SGHVS and CDR2 FQNEAQ. The CDR3 loop spans 16 amino acids. Trimming pared 5 bases from V and 5 bases from J, leaving 20 bases between. The CDR3 loop is CASSALSWRGRDTQYF. DNA for the CDR3: TGTGCCAGCAGCGCACTGAGCTGGCGGGGAAGAGATACGCAGTATTTT.

This rearrangement joins TRBV7-3 to TRBJ2-2, with D perhaps TRBD2 (5 bases). Per germline, CDR1 SGHTA and CDR2 FQGTGA. V was shortened by 2 bases and J by 0 bases, with 13 bases between the two germline ends. The CDR3 is 17 residues long. The CDR3 nucleotides are TGTGCCAGCAGCTTACCCAGGACGGGAACGAACACCGGGGAGCTGTTTTTT. This sequence encodes CASSLPRTGTNTGELFF.

The CDR3 DNA reads as TGTGCCAGCAGCCTACAGGGTAACAATCAGCCCCAGCATTTT. Translated: CASSLQGNNQPQHF. V and J are TRBV27 and TRBJ1-5; the D gene is possibly TRBD1 (6 bases). The CDR3 has 14 amino acids. Germline values: CDR1 MNHEY, CDR2 SMNVEV (reference sequence). With 6 bases removed from V and 3 bases from J, the gap between germline ends came to 12 bases.

The chain couples TRBV18 to TRBJ1-1; tentative D call: TRBD1 (5 bases). V shed 2 bases and J shed 1 base, with 8 bases lying between them. The CDR3 runs to 14 residues. Germline V gene lookup returns CDR1 KGHSH and CDR2 LQKENI. CDR3 nucleotides: TGTGCCAGCTCACCAACCGACAGGAACACTGAAGCTTTCTTT. It specifies CASSPTDRNTEAFF.

Details on this clone: Other DNA sequences from this sample encode an identical CDR3 as well. The V gene is TRBV9, the J gene TRBJ2-5; the match to TRBD1 covers 9 bases. This CDR3 spans 14 amino acids. The germline V gene has CDR1 SGDLS and CDR2 YYNGEE. V shed 2 bases and J 5 bases; nucleotides not matched to a gene: 4. CDR3 sequence reads: CASSVGQGTETQYF. The CDR3 DNA reads TGTGCCAGCAGCGTCGGACAGGGGACGGAGACCCAGTACTTC.

The chain couples TRBV7-6 to TRBJ1-4; unclear D gene. Trimming pared 11 bases from V and 6 bases from J, leaving 22 bases between. From germline, CDR1 is SGHVS and CDR2 FNYEAQ. The CDR3 extends over 15 amino acids. In nucleotides, the CDR3 is TGTGCCCCGACGGAAGCGGCGTGGGGAGATGAAAAACTGTTTTTT. It translates to CAPTEAAWGDEKLFF.

The gene calls are TRBV5-1 and TRBJ2-1; 9 positions agree with TRBD1. The CDR3 is 15 residues long. J lost 2 bases, V lost 4 bases, and 4 bases had no gene match. Germline V lookup: CDR1 SGHRS, CDR2 YFSETQ. CDR3: CASSPTGGTYNEQFF. CDR3 in DNA: TGCGCCAGCAGCCCGACAGGGGGAACCTACAATGAGCAGTTCTTC.

This clone was recorded a few times. V is TRBV28 and J is TRBJ1-2, with D perhaps TRBD1 (6 bases). Trimming pared 10 bases from V and 8 bases from J, leaving 17 bases between. Per germline, CDR1 MDHEN and CDR2 SYDVKM. This CDR3 contains 12 residues. The DNA of the CDR3 is TGTGCCATTGCGGCCAGGGGATACGGCTACACCTTC. It codes for CAIAARGYGYTF.

This rearrangement joins TRBV5-6 to TRBJ2-7; possible D gene TRBD1, 5 bases. Germline-derived CDR1 and CDR2 are SGHDT and YYEEEE. V lost 1 base to trimming and J lost 3 bases, with 5 bases between them. This CDR3 is built from 12 residues. The CDR3 DNA sequence: TGTGCCAGCAGCTTGCAGGGCTACGAGCAGTACTTC. It codes for CASSLQGYEQYF. Variable domain in full (rest from reference TRBV5-6 and TRBJ2-7): DAGVTQSPTHLIKTRGQQVTLRCSPKSGHDTVSWYQQALGQGPQFIFQYYEEEERQRGNFPDRFSGHQFPNYSSELNVNALLLGDSALYLCASSLQGYEQYFGPGTRLTVT.

The chain combines TRBV30 with TRBJ1-5; TRBD1 is a possible D gene (6 bases). Trimming left V 0 bases short and J 8 bases short, with 11 bases between. Germline CDR1 is GTSNPN and CDR2 is SVGIG (reference sequence). This CDR3 contains 13 residues. The CDR3 DNA reads as TGTGCCTGGAGTGTGGGCAGGGGAGAGCCCCAGCATTTT. Protein: CAWSVGRGEPQHF.

The chain couples TRBV7-8 to TRBJ2-2, with TRBD1 matching 9 bases. Germline CDR1 and CDR2: SGHVS and FQNEAQ. The CDR3 runs 18 residues. V gave up 7 bases and J gave up 1 base; unmatched junction bases: 13. CDR3 DNA sequence: TGTGCCAGCACCCAAACTCTTTTGGGACAGGGGAACACCGGGGAGCTGTTTTTT. It translates to CASTQTLLGQGNTGELFF.

CDR3 in amino acids: CSVDKGGMSTDTQYF. The DNA of the CDR3 is TGCAGCGTTGATAAAGGGGGCATGAGCACAGATACGCAGTATTTT. The J gene is TRBJ2-3, the V gene TRBV29-1; 7 bases agree with TRBD1. Germline CDR1 and CDR2: SQVTM and ANQGSEA. V dropped 3 bases and J dropped 0; count of bases not matched to a gene: 6. This CDR3 has 15 residues.

This chain links TRBV7-2 with TRBJ2-3, with D maybe TRBD1 (5 bases). The CDR3 is 12 residues long. Between the trimmed V and J ends, which lost 5 bases and 7 bases, there was a span of 10 bases. Germline loops: CDR1 SGHTA, CDR2 FQGNSA. DNA for the CDR3: TGTGCCAGCAGCCGCAGGGCTTATACGCAGTATTTT. Its protein product is CASSRRAYTQYF.

The chain couples TRBV6-2 or TRBV6-3 to TRBJ2-1; 10 nucleotides line up with TRBD2. Germline trimming cut 6 bases from V and 7 bases from J; bases unmatched to any gene: 12. The CDR3 totals 16 residues. CDR1 is MNHEY, CDR2 SVGEGT, per germline. The CDR3 sequence: CASSIRSGGARNEQFF. The CDR3 bases are TGTGCCAGCAGCATTAGAAGCGGGGGGGCGCGGAATGAGCAGTTCTTC.

This chain links TRBV27 with TRBJ1-2; 8 bases map to TRBD1. This CDR3 spans 16 amino acids. From germline, CDR1 is MNHEY and CDR2 SMNVEV (reference sequence). Trimming at V came to 3 bases and at J to 3 bases, leaving 9 bases not matched to a gene. The chain's CDR3 is CASSFVAGGRDYGYTF. The CDR3 DNA sequence: TGTGCCAGCAGTTTTGTAGCAGGGGGCCGGGACTATGGCTACACCTTC.

The chain carries TRBV15 and TRBJ1-4; D possibly corresponds to TRBD1 (6 bases). The CDR3 loop spans 15 amino acids. V lost 5 bases and J 4 bases, leaving 14 bases between the germline ends. Germline CDR1 and CDR2: LNHNV and YYDKDF (reference sequence). CDR3 sequence: CATSAGGSFNEKLFF. The CDR3 DNA reads as TGTGCCACCAGCGCGGGGGGCAGTTTTAATGAAAAACTGTTTTTT.

The chain uses TRBV7-2 and TRBJ2-1, with a weak D call TRBD1 (6 bases). In germline, CDR1 is SGHTA, CDR2 FQGNSA. This CDR3 region has 15 residues. V shed 1 base and J shed 5 bases, with 12 bases lying between them. This CDR3 reads CASSLDQGWHNEQFF. As DNA, the CDR3 is TGTGCCAGCAGCTTAGACCAGGGGTGGCACAATGAGCAGTTCTTC.